This TCR beta chain was documented in a study of T-cell memory formation after mild COVID-19 (dated by TCRdb to the early 2020s). At the level of the whole study: TCR sequence clusters from the two donors were largely donor specific. Longitudinal TCRalpha and TCRbeta repertoire sequencing tracked T-cell clones expanding and contracting after mild COVID-19 in a couple of donors. The cohort comprised two young, previously healthy adult volunteers, one female and one male.

Ficoll-Paque density gradient centrifugation was the method used to isolate PBMCs. General study outcomes and caveats: The second-wave clones that peaked on day 37 were not confirmed to be SARS-CoV-2 specific. Clones contracting from day 15 to 85 had balanced CD4/CD8 phenotypes, while a second wave expanding from day 15 to 37 was biased towards CD4+. Only two mild cases were covered by the study, and larger cohorts that include severe cases with pre-infection samples were considered necessary. Contracting CD4+ clones turned up mainly in the CM and EM memory subsets, whereas EMRA was where CD8+ clones were enriched. Some responding clones were detected in pre-infection memory, which suggested that pre-existing cross-reactive memory T cells had joined the SARS-CoV-2 response.

In this sample, this clonotype turned up a few times. Its binding antigen is unknown. Within one base of it there is no much larger clone, and no base qualities were kept. Trimming removed 2 bases from V and 3 bases from J; the gene matches leave 7 bases unexplained. Spanning cysteine to phenylalanine, the CDR3 consists of 18 amino acids. Only the CDR3 DNA is retained, 54 bases long and in frame from the first base. For CDR1 and CDR2, the germline V gene (reference sequence) lists SEHNR and FQNEAQ. The sequencer listed for this sample is Illumina NovaSeq 6000. TCRalpha and TCRbeta cDNA libraries were constructed by 5'RACE with constant-segment primers, with sample barcodes and unique molecular identifiers being introduced. Trizol reagent was used to extract RNA from every sample. Amplification of the libraries took two PCR steps, and the second step added a second sample barcode plus Illumina TruSeq adapters. Sequencing of the libraries was done on an Illumina NovaSeq, producing 2 x 150 bp paired-end reads. For the original study's pipeline: Demultiplexing of reads and collapsing into UMI-guided consensus sequences were performed with migec v1.2.7. Using mixcr v2.1.11, the UMI consensuses were aligned to TRA and TRB V and J templates and assembled into clonotypes. A clonotype was counted as expanded or contracted only if both edgeR and NoisET called the change significant, with noise models trained on biological replicates. For edgeR calls, a false discovery rate-adjusted p below 0.01 and a log2 fold-change threshold of 1 were applied. PCA with hierarchical clustering of max-normalized trajectories of the 1000 most abundant clonotypes was used as exploratory dynamics analysis. Separately sequenced CD4+ and CD8+ repertoires were used to assign a CD4 or CD8 phenotype to each responding clone. The raw public reads went through TCRdb reprocessing: fastp at Q25, MiXCR clone calling, in-frame beta chains kept. Duplicate CDR3 protein sequences are folded into a single record with the most common DNA and genes. TCRdb assigned the V and J calls; the authors' analysis was not used. Counted in this sample were over 350,000 distinct CDR3 sequences; about 24% of them appeared once. The ten most abundant clones make up around 8.8% of the sample.

Sequenced material: PBMCs or a T cell subset sorted from them (not recorded which). The sequence links TRBV7-9 to TRBJ2-2, and 12 junction bases match TRBD1. This receptor was identified in an adult woman who had mild COVID-19 (a few samples of this study predate the infection). The sample titles of this study are shuffled in the database, so cell type and time point are left out; the donor was told from shared clones. The CDR3 sequence is CASSLPGQGAPDTGELFF. The bases read TGTGCCAGCAGCTTACCGGGACAGGGGGCGCCTGACACCGGGGAGCTGTTTTTT. The CDR3 plus the reference TRBV7-9 and TRBJ2-2 genes for the other parts give the full variable domain: DTGVSQNPRHKITKRGQNVTFRCDPISEHNRLYWYRQTLGQGPEFLTYFQNEAQLEKSRLLSDRFSAERPKGSFSTLEIQRTEQGDSAMYLCASSLPGQGAPDTGELFFGEGSRLTVL.